The clone carrying this T cell receptor beta chain occurred once. Sequencing of TCR beta drew on CD8+ and CD4+ T cells from blood. The data were obtained in a study of CD8 T cells in Susac syndrome. RNA totalling 0.5 to 1 ug underwent reverse transcription with random hexamers. TCRdb processed the immunoSEQ multiplex PCR reads anew with MiXCR; each CDR3 protein has one entry. The data show roughly 150,000 distinct CDR3 sequences, with approximately 94% seen just once and over 0.09% held by the top ten. CDR1 LGHDT and CDR2 YNNKEL come from the germline V gene (reference sequence). Trimming took 1 base from V and 8 from J, leaving 17 bases between them. The CDR3 has 16 residues.

The chain is built from TRBV3-1 and TRBJ1-4, with unresolved D. The clonotype comes from a human donor with multiple sclerosis. Sequenced input: CD4+ T cells from PBMCs. DNA of the CDR3: TGTGCCAGCAGCCAAGTTCAGGACCCAAGGCAGGAAAAACTGTTTTTT. It codes for CASSQVQDPRQEKLFF.